Listed below are T cell receptor beta chains from one sample, sequenced in a study of T cell responses to AZD1222 COVID-19 vaccine. Produced via immunoSEQ multiplex PCR; TCRdb's table is partial and in-frame only. The sample yields under 150,000 clones, about 88% seen once. The source was peripheral blood, collected 28 days after the second AZD1222 dose. The receptors come from an adult who received the AZD1222 COVID-19 vaccine. Both conserved end residues are part of each CDR3. The D gene is left open where the match is weak. Not all rows give a size; the values are once, few, many and, for expanded clones, a class.

v_call,d_call,clone_size,j_call,cdr3_length,cdr3_aa,cdr3_nt
TRBV19,-,-,TRBJ1-6,15,CASSTIFRGNSPLHF,TGTGCCAGTAGTACCATATTTAGGGGGAATTCACCCCTCCACTTT
TRBV7-9,-,-,TRBJ1-3,14,CASSLRGSGNTIYF,TGTGCCAGCAGCCTCAGGGGCTCTGGAAACACCATATATTTT
TRBV19,-,once,TRBJ1-1,13,CASSLHVRTEAFF,TGTGCCAGTAGTCTGCATGTGAGGACTGAAGCTTTCTTT
TRBV11-1,TRBD1,-,TRBJ2-1,12,CASSLTGDEQFF,TGTGCCAGCAGCCTTACAGGGGATGAGCAGTTCTTC
TRBV7-6,TRBD2,-,TRBJ2-7,16,CASSLRSSGIAYEQYF,TGTGCCAGCAGCTTAAGGTCTAGCGGGATTGCCTACGAGCAGTACTTC
TRBV5-4,TRBD1,-,TRBJ1-1,17,CASSLWGAGQGKTEAFF,TGTGCCAGCAGCTTGTGGGGGGCCGGACAGGGAAAAACTGAAGCTTTCTTT
TRBV10-1,-,-,TRBJ1-1,13,CASSDPGSTEAFF,TGCGCCAGCAGTGACCCAGGGAGCACTGAAGCTTTCTTT
TRBV27,-,-,TRBJ1-1,14,CASSLGRMNTEAFF,TGTGCCAGCAGTCTCGGACGGATGAACACTGAAGCTTTCTTT
TRBV29-1,-,few,TRBJ2-5,12,CSVEGRQETQYF,TGCAGCGTTGAAGGACGACAAGAGACCCAGTACTTC
TRBV9,TRBD1,-,TRBJ1-2,14,CASRVDRAPYGYTF,TGTGCCAGCAGAGTCGACAGGGCGCCCTATGGCTACACCTTC
TRBV18,TRBD1,-,TRBJ1-1,16,CASSPYGQGGYTEAFF,TGTGCCAGCTCACCGTATGGACAGGGGGGTTACACTGAAGCTTTCTTT
TRBV30,-,-,TRBJ1-5,13,CAWSAGGDQPQHF,TGTGCCTGGAGTGCGGGGGGCGACCAGCCCCAGCATTTT
TRBV6-5,-,-,TRBJ1-1,15,CASSYSSEMNTEAFF,TGTGCCAGCAGTTACTCGTCAGAGATGAACACTGAAGCTTTCTTT
TRBV10-3,TRBD1,-,TRBJ1-1,15,CAISEPGTGRTEAFF,TGTGCCATCAGTGAGCCCGGGACAGGGAGGACTGAAGCTTTCTTT
TRBV11-2,-,-,TRBJ2-7,12,CASSPWVYEQYF,TGTGCCAGCAGCCCCTGGGTCTACGAGCAGTACTTC
TRBV4-3,TRBD1,-,TRBJ1-2,15,CASSQSPGQGFGYTF,TGCGCCAGCAGCCAATCCCCGGGACAGGGGTTTGGCTACACCTTC
TRBV4-2,-,once,TRBJ2-5,16,CASSQGNTRTQETQYF,TGTGCCAGCAGCCAAGGCAATACTAGAACCCAAGAGACCCAGTACTTC
TRBV15,TRBD1,-,TRBJ2-1,17,CATSHISWDSNYNEQFF,TGTGCCACCAGTCACATATCCTGGGACAGTAACTACAATGAGCAGTTCTTC
TRBV11-2,-,-,TRBJ1-3,14,CASSLEGARNTIYF,TGTGCCAGCAGCTTAGAAGGGGCTAGAAACACCATATATTTT
TRBV14,TRBD2,-,TRBJ2-1,16,CASSQAGGSSYNEQFF,TGTGCCAGCAGCCAAGCGGGGGGGAGCTCCTACAATGAGCAGTTCTTC
TRBV18,TRBD1,once,TRBJ1-4,16,CASSPRQGAGGEKLFF,TGTGCCAGCTCACCGCGACAGGGGGCCGGTGGTGAAAAACTGTTTTTT
TRBV3-1/TRBV3-2,-,-,TRBJ1-4,17,CASSQDGDPTGDEKLFF,TGTGCCAGCAGCCAAGATGGGGACCCCACTGGGGATGAAAAACTGTTTTTT
TRBV27,-,-,TRBJ1-5,16,CASSLSPGAARQPQHF,TGTGCCAGCAGTTTATCCCCAGGGGCCGCACGTCAGCCCCAGCATTTT
TRBV5-4,TRBD2,-,TRBJ2-1,16,CASSSRGLAGGYEQFF,TGTGCCAGCAGCTCCCGGGGGTTAGCGGGAGGATATGAGCAGTTCTTC
TRBV5-1,-,-,TRBJ1-5,15,CASSLTPGSNQPQHF,TGCGCCAGCAGCCTAACCCCGGGTAGCAATCAGCCCCAGCATTTT
TRBV5-6,-,once,TRBJ2-1,9,CAPRGEQFF,TGTGCCCCTAGAGGTGAGCAGTTCTTC
TRBV6-5,TRBD1,-,TRBJ2-7,14,CASSLTGQLYEQYF,TGTGCCAGCAGTTTGACGGGACAGCTCTACGAGCAGTACTTC
TRBV19,TRBD1,-,TRBJ2-7,15,CASSIGTGAFYEQYF,TGTGCCAGTAGTATCGGGACAGGGGCGTTCTACGAGCAGTACTTC
TRBV5-1,-,-,TRBJ2-2,13,CASSSRGGGELFF,TGCGCCAGCAGCTCAAGAGGGGGCGGGGAGCTGTTTTTT
TRBV6-1,-,-,TRBJ1-5,16,CASSDRPNLSNQPQHF,TGTGCCAGCAGTGACAGGCCGAATCTTAGCAATCAGCCCCAGCATTTT
TRBV29-1,-,-,TRBJ2-3,13,CSSPEANTDTQYF,TGCAGCTCACCCGAGGCAAACACAGATACGCAGTATTTT
TRBV18,TRBD2,-,TRBJ2-7,15,CASSLAGGAPYEQYF,TGTGCCAGCTCACTAGCGGGGGGCGCCCCCTACGAGCAGTACTTC
TRBV9,-,-,TRBJ1-4,16,CASSDGTSGSREKLFF,TGTGCCAGCAGCGATGGGACTTCAGGGTCGAGGGAAAAACTGTTTTTT
TRBV7-9,TRBD1,-,TRBJ2-3,16,CASSLGYRGGTDTQYF,TGTGCCAGCAGCTTAGGGTACAGGGGCGGCACAGATACGCAGTATTTT
TRBV19,TRBD2,-,TRBJ2-1,14,CASTGGVSYNEQFF,TGTGCCAGTACTGGGGGGGTCTCCTACAATGAGCAGTTCTTC
TRBV9,-,-,TRBJ2-2,13,CASSASWTGELFF,TGTGCCAGCAGCGCTTCTTGGACCGGGGAGCTGTTTTTT
TRBV9,-,-,TRBJ1-3,16,CASSVASRGAGNTIYF,TGTGCCAGCAGCGTAGCTTCCAGAGGAGCTGGAAACACCATATATTTT
TRBV7-9,TRBD2,-,TRBJ2-1,17,CASSFSLSGGAFSEQFF,TGTGCCAGCAGCTTCTCCCTTAGCGGGGGGGCGTTCAGTGAGCAGTTCTTC
TRBV7-2,-,few,TRBJ1-6,17,CASSSGGSSSYNSPLHF,TGTGCCAGCAGCTCGGGGGGGTCTAGCTCCTATAATTCACCCCTCCACTTT
TRBV18,TRBD1,-,TRBJ1-3,15,CASSPRTGAGNTIYF,TGTGCCAGCTCACCACGGACAGGGGCTGGAAACACCATATATTTT
TRBV6-5,TRBD1,few,TRBJ1-1,15,CASSYPGQVNTEAFF,TGTGCCAGCAGTTATCCTGGACAGGTGAACACTGAAGCTTTCTTT
TRBV2,TRBD1,-,TRBJ1-2,14,CASSAGQGGYGYTF,TGTGCCAGCAGTGCGGGACAGGGCGGATACGGCTACACCTTC
TRBV5-4,-,-,TRBJ1-1,14,CASSFGGKGTEAFF,TGTGCCAGCAGCTTTGGGGGAAAAGGCACTGAAGCTTTCTTT
TRBV7-2,-,-,TRBJ2-5,15,CASSLWGNPQETQYF,TGTGCCAGCAGCTTATGGGGCAATCCACAAGAGACCCAGTACTTC
TRBV6-5,-,-,TRBJ1-4,13,CASSYSPAVELFF,TGTGCCAGCAGTTACTCACCCGCGGTTGAACTGTTTTTT
TRBV5-1,-,-,TRBJ2-2,14,CASSFQGSAGELFF,TGCGCCAGCAGCTTCCAGGGGTCCGCCGGGGAGCTGTTTTTT
TRBV7-9,-,-,TRBJ2-3,15,CASSPPGISTDTQYF,TGTGCCAGCAGCCCTCCCGGGATAAGCACAGATACGCAGTATTTT
TRBV30,-,-,TRBJ2-7,12,CAWGRWGYEQYF,TGTGCCTGGGGGAGGTGGGGCTACGAGCAGTACTTC
TRBV2,TRBD2,-,TRBJ2-3,15,CASSLAGGRTDTQYF,TGTGCCAGCAGTCTAGCGGGGGGCCGCACAGATACGCAGTATTTT
TRBV11-3,-,-,TRBJ2-2,15,CASGLGGGPTGELFF,TGTGCCAGCGGCCTGGGGGGGGGCCCCACCGGGGAGCTGTTTTTT
TRBV7-3,-,once,TRBJ1-1,16,CASSLSAASVNTEAFF,TGTGCCAGCAGCTTAAGCGCGGCCTCCGTGAACACTGAAGCTTTCTTT
TRBV6-2/TRBV6-3,TRBD1,-,TRBJ1-5,15,CASSPRGQGNQPQHF,TGTGCCAGCAGTCCCAGGGGGCAGGGCAATCAGCCCCAGCATTTT
TRBV10-3,-,-,TRBJ2-2,15,CAISEGSSYTGELFF,TGTGCCATCAGTGAGGGGTCCAGCTACACCGGGGAGCTGTTTTTT
TRBV2,-,once,TRBJ1-1,13,CASSSRLNTEAFF,TGTGCCAGCAGTTCCAGACTGAACACTGAAGCTTTCTTT
TRBV18,-,-,TRBJ2-7,13,CASSPEHTYEQYF,TGTGCCAGCTCACCTGAGCACACCTACGAGCAGTACTTC